The source of this TCR gamma chain is a study of intestinal T cells in coeliac disease (dated by TCRdb to about 2020). Describing the broader study: In the TRG cohort, the mean age of coeliac patients was roughly 15 years compared with roughly 52 years for controls, so the coeliac patients were much younger than the controls. In the TCR-delta (TRD) cohort, there were duodenal biopsies from 10 or so coeliac disease patients and 10 or so non-coeliac controls. Duodenal biopsies from 33 coeliac disease patients and fewer than 25 non-coeliac controls made up a second, larger TCR-gamma (TRG) cohort. What the work shows at the level of the full study, not this receptor alone: TRD kmer-based clustering correctly classified all 22 biopsies in training, with a reported leave-one-out accuracy of 91%. It was not possible to tell repeated CDR3 amino acid sequences apart from PCR duplicates. Of around 54 biopsies, approximately 51 (about 94%) were correctly classified by TRG clustering, which had a reported leave-one-out accuracy of about 87%. FFPE-derived DNA was found to be relatively degraded, and loss of a proportion of TCR sequences in each sample was likely caused by this degradation. A significant age difference was observed between coeliac and control groups, although significant classification was not yielded by an age-split analysis.

Library preparation used multiplex PCR. TCRdb lists the instrument as Ion Torrent PGM. The LymphoTrack kit, which has primers carrying Illumina adapters, was used to amplify TRG repertoires from roughly 200 ng of biopsy DNA. TRG amplicons were cleaned up with AMPure XP beads, measured on a 2100 Bioanalyzer, and combined in equimolar amounts. Sequencing of TRG libraries was performed on an Ion PGM instrument. The authors' pipeline ran thus. FastX removed reads in which more than 10% of nucleotides fell below the per-patient third-quartile quality score. IMGT/HighV-QUEST was used to align reads in order to assign V, D and J genes, locate CDR3 regions and judge functionality. Sequences were converted to amino acids, and every sequence predicted to be non-functional was removed. CDR3s were split into kmers with and without positional annotation, PCA was performed on kmer frequencies, and samples were clustered using all 1023 combinations of PCs 1-10. Classification was validated by leave-one-out cross-validation, in which parameters were re-optimised on the remaining samples each time. Shannon diversity was computed with the vegan R package from repeated random subsamples equal to the lowest read count. TCRdb reran clone calling on the public reads with CATT; rows sharing one DNA sequence were then combined. The V and J calls reflect TCRdb's pipeline rather than the authors' work. In this sample the table shows about 790 gamma-chain clones, around two fifths of which occur a single time. About 20% of the sample belongs to the ten largest clones.

Genomic DNA was extracted with the QIAamp DNA FFPE tissue kit from ten 5-um FFPE scrolls per case. To test whether coeliac disease could be classified from the TCR repertoire, the study used duodenal biopsies that were formalin-fixed paraffin-embedded, fully anonymised, and surplus to diagnostic needs. Inclusive of the bounding cysteine and phenylalanine, the CDR3 is 13 residues long. Only CDR3 DNA is held: 39 bases, read in frame from base 1. CDR1 and CDR2 are read off the germline V gene as EGSNGY and YDSYNSKV. A word on this clone: Which antigen it targets is not known. This likely stems from a read error, as it lies one base from a far larger clone. In the same sample, other DNA sequences code for this CDR3.

The sequence joins TRGV2 to TRGJ1 or TRGJ2. The TCR sequence derives from a human donor with celiac disease. The sequenced sample consisted of a duodenal biopsy. The encoded CDR3 is CATWDYGRDKKLF. The DNA is TGTGCCACCTGGGACTATGGGAGGGATAAGAAGCTCTTT.